This TCR beta chain was profiled in a study of human T cells and chemical hapten exposure (dated by TCRdb to about 2021). As for the study more broadly: For sensitization, 2% DPC in acetone was applied to a 2 cm by 2 cm area of upper inner arm skin. Throughout the approximately 25-week study period, patients were also given weekly therapeutic DPC doses on the scalp. Patch testing on the upper back used Finn chambers containing 0.01% DPC, with scoring done after 6 days according to International Contact Dermatitis Research Group standards. Alopecia areata with under or over 50% scalp involvement, alopecia totalis and alopecia universalis were represented in the patient cohort, which was mostly female. Libraries were combined into a pool for sequencing, and differences in TCR yield between samples came mainly from small differences in library volumes within the pool. In alopecia patients, the study followed how the peripheral blood TCR repertoire changed in vivo over primary and secondary sensitization to diphenylcyclopropenone (DPC), a hapten. Blood samples were taken from patients before sensitization (week 0) and at 2, 6 and about 24 weeks after DPC sensitization. For TCR sequencing, blood came from approximately 29 alopecia patients at anywhere from one to four time points (pre-sensitization, 2, 6 and 24 weeks). General conclusions and limits of the study: Repeated subsampling changed both the strength of the expansion versus patch-test correlation and the threshold at which the correlation became significant. No change with DPC sensitization was found in the number of TCRs above 1 in 1000 frequency, and no evidence of global repertoire structure alterations was found. Significantly more large CDR3 similarity clusters were formed by expanded TCRs than by pre-sensitization or healthy control sets, consistent with antigen-driven responses. Because every patient had alopecia, a presumed autoimmune disease, the patients' immune response might differ from that of healthy individuals. The number of PT1 expanded TCRs positively correlated with patch test score, significant at thresholds 8, 16 and 32 but not 4.

The time point label of this sample denotes: patch test 1, 2 weeks after DPC sensitization. What this sample's treatment or condition label stands for: therapeutic diphenylcyclopropenone sensitization with weekly scalp DPC. At each patch-test visit, blood was drawn before the patch test was applied. To be eligible, patients had to be aged 18 to 70, diagnosed with alopecia and judged suitable for DPC therapy, while pregnant patients were excluded. Total RNA was extracted from unfractionated whole blood collected in Tempus Blood RNA tubes. Regarding this clonotype: Its target antigen remains unknown. No much larger clonotype is one base removed from it; base qualities were not supplied.

The method behind the library was RACE. Sequencing used a NextSeq 500. Library preparation attached unique molecular identifiers to individual cDNA molecules for quantitative, reproducible TCR counting. Each blood RNA sample was used to sequence both TCR alpha and TCR beta chains. The study's own analysis went as follows. A median of around 96,000 TCRs per sample was observed, with a range of roughly 23,224 to 700,000. V, J and CDR3 annotation of the TCR reads was performed with the Decombinator software suite. For the PS versus PT1 abundance plots, all samples were subsampled to the same number of TCRs (28,000). TCRs were defined as expanded if absent before sensitization and observed at least eight times at the 2-week time point. TCRdb itself trimmed the public reads at Q25 with fastp, ran MiXCR and retained productive beta chains. Duplicate CDR3 protein sequences are folded into a single record with the most common DNA and genes. In this record, the V and J calls reflect TCRdb's handling and not the investigators' own analysis. In this sample the table shows approximately 110,000 distinct CDR3 sequences, approximately 11% of which occur a single time. Jointly, the top ten make up approximately 4% of the sample.

CDR1 and CDR2 are read off the germline V gene (reference sequence) as LGHDT and YNNKEL. From the cysteine up to the phenylalanine, the CDR3 has a length of 12 residues. Of all the DNA, just the CDR3 is kept, 36 bases in frame from base 1. V lost 4 bases and J lost 4 bases, and the count of bases not matched to a germline gene is 0. Sequences were derived from whole blood, sampled in connection with sensitization to the hapten diphenylcyclopropenone (DPC). The V and J genes are TRBV3-1 and TRBJ2-7; 8 bases in between match TRBD1. The TCR comes from a woman in her thirties or forties with alopecia areata. Some clones in this sample may be carry-over from other donors' samples. At the DNA level, the sequence is TGTGCCAGCAGCCGGACAGGGTACGAGCAGTACTTC. Its product reads: CASSRTGYEQYF.